The next 5 T cell receptor beta chains were all read from a single sample in a study of PD-1 blockade in classical Hodgkin lymphoma. Using immunoSEQ multiplex PCR, the repertoire was profiled, and TCRdb retains in-frame clones only, with some absent. The repertoire holds 21,000 or so clones, with 80% to 90% as singletons. The sample's time point: newly diagnosed, previously untreated cHL patient sample. Isolated CD8+ T cells were derived from thawed PBMCs through magnetic negative selection. Sequencing input: CD8+ T cells from blood. These receptors were collected from a human donor with classical Hodgkin lymphoma.

The chain recombines TRBV10-3 with TRBJ2-3, with 11 bases aligning to TRBD2. J was trimmed by 6 bases and V by 4 bases; bases with no gene match: 6. CDR3 size: 15 residues. Looked up from germline, CDR1 is ENHRY and CDR2 is SYGVKD. The CDR3: CAISVGTSGVDTQYF. The CDR3 bases are TGTGCCATCAGTGTCGGGACTAGCGGTGTGGATACGCAGTATTTT.

The V call is TRBV27, the J call TRBJ1-1; D ambiguous. CDR3 length: 14 amino acids. Per the germline V gene, CDR1 is MNHEY and CDR2 is SMNVEV (reference sequence). Trimming took off 0 bases at V and 1 base at J, with 6 bases between the two ends. The CDR3: CASSLSRGNTEAFF. The DNA of the CDR3 is TGTGCCAGCAGTTTATCTCGGGGGAACACTGAAGCTTTCTTT.

The chain uses TRBV28 and TRBJ1-1; TRBD1 agrees at 9 bases. Germline V gene sequence: CDR1 MDHEN, CDR2 SYDVKM. Unmatched junction bases numbered 9, after V lost 5 bases and J lost 5 bases. The CDR3 has 15 residues. This CDR3 is CASSHRQGVWTEAFF. The CDR3 bases are TGTGCCAGCAGTCACCGACAGGGGGTATGGACTGAAGCTTTCTTT.

The chain links TRBV7-9 to TRBJ2-1; D is uncertain. The CDR3 covers 12 residues. CDR1 is SEHNR, CDR2 FQNEAQ, per germline (reference sequence). The V and J ends lost 10 bases and 4 bases respectively, with 11 bases between them. The CDR3 sequence: CATKSHYNEQFF. The CDR3 DNA is TGTGCCACAAAGTCCCATTACAATGAGCAGTTCTTC.

This clone was counted once. The V and J genes are TRBV21-1 and TRBJ1-1; the table's D gene call, TRBD1, was not cross checked with the DNA. TRBV21-1 is annotated as a pseudogene. The CDR3 is 16 residues long. CDR3 nucleotides: TGTGCCAGCATCAGCAGGGTACCAGACAAGGCCACTGAAGCTTTCTTT. It yields the protein CASISRVPDKATEAFF.